Presented here are 30 T cell receptor beta chains from one specimen sequenced in a study of blood T cells in healthy people across ages. A second PCR of 7 to 11 cycles used a sample-barcoded 5' primer and a J-beta primer mix. Via MiXCR, TCRdb re-called the 5' RACE reads, giving one row per CDR3 protein. The sample gives approximately 1.5 million distinct CDR3 sequences, roughly 32% of which show up once; 11% is in the top ten. The sample consisted of blood. All receptors come from a woman in her twenties or thirties in good health.

The V gene is TRBV15, the J gene TRBJ1-5; a possible D gene is TRBD1 (6 bases). This CDR3 is built from 14 residues. V was clipped by 5 bases and J by 4 bases, with 12 bases between them. The germline CDR1 and CDR2 sequences are LNHNV and YYDKDF (reference sequence). CDR3 sequence: CATSGNRENQPQHF. For the CDR3, the DNA is TGTGCCACCAGCGGGAACAGGGAAAATCAGCCCCAGCATTTT.

V gene TRBV5-8 combines with J gene TRBJ1-5; TRBD1 aligns across 8 bases. This CDR3 contains 16 residues. V lost 3 bases, J lost 1 base, and 6 bases stayed unmatched. Germline V gives CDR1 SGHTS, CDR2 YDEGEE. CDR3 nucleotide sequence: TGTGCCAGCAGCTGGGGGACAGGAGAAAGCAATCAGCCCCAGCATTTT. This codes for CASSWGTGESNQPQHF.

This clonotype was picked up a small number of times. This chain uses TRBV7-6 with TRBJ2-3; D ambiguous. Trimming stripped 4 bases from V and 0 bases from J, with 8 bases between. Germline assignment: CDR1 SGHVS and CDR2 FNYEAQ. CDR3 length: 14 amino acids. The CDR3 reads CASSSESSTDTQYF. CDR3 sequence (DNA): TGTGCCAGCAGCTCAGAATCTAGCACAGATACGCAGTATTTT.

The chain employs TRBV28 and TRBJ2-7; 8 bases are a match to TRBD2. J lost 5 bases, V lost 2 bases, and 8 bases had no gene match. CDR1 MDHEN and CDR2 SYDVKM come from the germline V gene. This CDR3 comprises 15 residues. CDR3 region: CASSLISGTTDEQYF. In nucleotides, the CDR3 is TGTGCCAGCAGTTTAATTAGCGGGACAACTGACGAGCAGTACTTC. Complete variable domain (other parts from reference TRBV28 and TRBJ2-7): DVKVTQSSRYLVKRTGEKVFLECVQDMDHENMFWYRQDPGLGLRLIYFSYDVKMKEKGDIPEGYSVSREKKERFSLILESASTNQTSMYLCASSLISGTTDEQYFGPGTRLTVT.

This clonotype was counted once. The V and J genes are TRBV4-1 and TRBJ1-1, with 9 bases fitting TRBD1. V dropped 6 bases and J dropped 6; count of bases not matched to a gene: 8. Per the germline V gene, CDR1 is MGHRA and CDR2 is YSYEKL. The CDR3 is 14 residues long. The CDR3 loop is CASRFEQGAAEAFF. In DNA, the CDR3 is TGCGCCAGCAGGTTCGAACAGGGGGCGGCTGAAGCTTTCTTT.

This clonotype occurred once. A read error is possible here, since a much larger clone lies one base away. This sequence joins TRBV4-1 and TRBJ2-7; 10 bases align to TRBD2. V was clipped by 1 base and J by 0 bases; unmatched bases: 3. CDR1 MGHRA and CDR2 YSYEKL come from the germline V gene. The CDR3 runs 16 residues. As DNA, the CDR3 is TGCGCCAGCAGCCAAGGGCCTAGCGGGAGCTCCTACGAGCAGTACTTC. Encoded protein: CASSQGPSGSSYEQYF.

The chain couples TRBV6-1 to TRBJ1-1; D ambiguous. Trimming stripped 2 bases from V and 1 base from J, with 14 bases between. CDR3 length: 16 amino acids. Per the germline V gene, CDR1 is MNHNS and CDR2 is SASEGT. CDR3 loop: CASSEFLGWTNTEAFF. CDR3 coding DNA: TGTGCCAGCAGTGAATTTTTGGGGTGGACGAACACTGAAGCTTTCTTT.

J is TRBJ1-5 and V is TRBV5-5; no firm D call. From germline, CDR1 is SGHKS and CDR2 YYEKEE (reference sequence). The CDR3 has 15 residues. Trimming removed 1 base at V and 3 bases at J, with 11 bases between. CDR3 residues: CASSLYIGPNQPQHF. CDR3 DNA sequence: TGTGCCAGCAGCTTGTACATTGGCCCCAATCAGCCCCAGCATTTT.

This clonotype came up a few times. This chain links TRBV9 with TRBJ2-3; 8 nucleotides align to TRBD2. Germline values: CDR1 SGDLS, CDR2 YYNGEE. This CDR3 contains 17 residues. V shed 0 bases and J 1 base; nucleotides not matched to a gene: 7. Here the CDR3 reads CASSVERAGGGTDTQYF. The CDR3 nucleotides read TGTGCCAGCAGCGTAGAGAGGGCGGGAGGCGGCACAGATACGCAGTATTTT.

The chain links TRBV27 to TRBJ2-7, with TRBD2 matching 10 bases. The CDR3 has 16 residues. The J segment lost 0 bases and the V segment lost 3 bases, leaving 5 bases of the junction unmatched. The germline V gene encodes CDR1 MNHEY and CDR2 SMNVEV (reference sequence). The CDR3 DNA reads as TGTGCCAGCAGTTTTTCGACTAGCGGGCTCTCCTACGAGCAGTACTTC. Its protein is CASSFSTSGLSYEQYF.

The chain joins TRBV7-3 to TRBJ2-1; D gene unclear. The CDR3 length is 15 residues. CDR1 is SGHTA and CDR2 is FQGTGA in the germline V gene. Between the trimmed V and J ends, which lost 4 bases and 8 bases, there was a span of 18 bases. The DNA of the CDR3 is TGTGCCAGCAGCTCGTCCCGTGCCCCAAGGGATGAGCAGTTCTTC. Translating it yields CASSSSRAPRDEQFF.

This clonotype came up a few times. The chain couples TRBV3-1 to TRBJ2-1, with D maybe TRBD2 (6 bases). Trimming cost V 0 bases and J 4 bases, with 13 bases left between them. CDR3 length equals 16 residues. The germline CDR1 and CDR2 sequences are LGHDT and YNNKEL (reference sequence). The CDR3 sequence: CASSQDSLALYNEQFF. Written as DNA, the CDR3 is TGTGCCAGCAGCCAAGATTCACTAGCCCTATACAATGAGCAGTTCTTC.

The chain couples TRBV20-1 to TRBJ2-3; D gene ambiguous. Germline V lookup: CDR1 DFQATT, CDR2 SNEGSKA (reference sequence). The V end lost 2 bases, the J end lost 0 bases, and 12 bases lay between the germline ends. The CDR3 has 15 amino acids. Here the CDR3 DNA reads TGCAGTGCTAGACCCCCGCTCTATAGCACAGATACGCAGTATTTT. Translation: CSARPPLYSTDTQYF.

As regards this clonotype: Relative to the germline gene, one junction end is altered; a read error may explain this. The chain links TRBV2 to TRBJ2-4, with D perhaps matching TRBD1 or TRBD2 (6 bases each). Germline CDR1 and CDR2: SNHLY and FYNNEI. This CDR3 has 15 amino acids. CDR3 loop: CASSDVGGPKTIQYF. The CDR3 coding sequence is TGTGCCAGCAGTGACGTTGGGGGGCCTAAAACCATTCAGTACTTC.

The chain couples TRBV6-2 or TRBV6-3 to TRBJ2-1; 10 bases match TRBD1. The CDR3 consists of 16 residues. With V trimmed by 8 bases and J by 3 bases, 10 bases remained unmatched. Germline V lookup: CDR1 MNHEY, CDR2 SVGEGT. The CDR3 DNA is TGTGCCAGCTCAGATCCCCGGGACAGGGGCTACAATGAGCAGTTCTTC. It yields the protein CASSDPRDRGYNEQFF.

In this sample, this clonotype turned up many times. V usage is TRBV29-1 and J usage is TRBJ2-7, with TRBD2 identical over 10 bases. Germline values: CDR1 SQVTM, CDR2 ANQGSEA. The V segment lost 5 bases and the J segment 1 base; nucleotides outside the gene matches: 8. This CDR3 has 15 amino acids. The CDR3 loop reads CSVLQTSGPSYEQYF. The CDR3 DNA follows: TGCAGCGTTTTGCAGACTAGCGGGCCTTCCTACGAGCAGTACTTC.

The V and J genes are TRBV20-1 and TRBJ1-1, with 9 bases identical to TRBD1. This CDR3 has 16 residues. CDR1 is DFQATT and CDR2 is SNEGSKA in the germline V gene (reference sequence). DNA of the CDR3: TGCAGCGCCAGGACCTTAAACAGGGGGCCCAACACTGAAGCTTTCTTT. Residues: CSARTLNRGPNTEAFF.

The chain combines TRBV6-5 with TRBJ2-3; D ambiguous. From germline, CDR1 is MNHEY and CDR2 SVGAGI. V dropped 0 bases and J dropped 1 base, with 8 bases sitting between them. The CDR3 is 15 residues long. The CDR3 sequence: CASSYSPAGTDTQYF. Written as DNA, the CDR3 is TGTGCCAGCAGTTACTCGCCGGCGGGCACAGATACGCAGTATTTT.

For this clonotype: An end of the junction does not agree with germline; a read error may underlie this. The chain uses TRBV10-2 and TRBJ1-6; no firm D call. The germline V gene encodes CDR1 WSHSY and CDR2 SAAADI. The length of the CDR3 is 13 residues. The CDR3 loop reads CASTDTYNSPLHF. The CDR3 DNA follows: TGTGCCAGCACAGACACCTATAATTCACCCCTCCACTTT.

The sample holds one count of this clonotype. The rearrangement uses TRBV7-9 and TRBJ2-3; 10 bases are shared with TRBD2. The CDR3 is 16 residues long. The V segment lost 5 bases and the J segment 2 bases; nucleotides outside the gene matches: 7. Germline V CDR1 and CDR2: SEHNR, FQNEAQ (reference sequence). The CDR3 sequence is CASSRTSGALTDTQYF. The CDR3, as DNA: TGTGCCAGCAGCCGTACTAGCGGGGCCCTCACAGATACGCAGTATTTT. The full variable domain, its missing parts supplied by reference TRBV7-9 and TRBJ2-3, is DTGVSQNPRHKITKRGQNVTFRCDPISEHNRLYWYRQTLGQGPEFLTYFQNEAQLEKSRLLSDRFSAERPKGSFSTLEIQRTEQGDSAMYLCASSRTSGALTDTQYFGPGTRLTVL.

This clonotype was detected a few times. In nucleotides, the CDR3 is TGTGCCACCAGTGAACCACGCCAGGGGAGTGCTGAGCAGTTCTTC. This encodes CATSEPRQGSAEQFF. The rearrangement links TRBV24-1 to TRBJ2-1, with a tentative D call TRBD1 (6 bases). The germline V gene encodes CDR1 KGHDR and CDR2 SFDVKD. The CDR3 has 15 residues. The V and J ends lost 4 bases and 9 bases respectively, with 18 bases between them.

This clonotype was seen a handful of times. The chain employs TRBV29-1 and TRBJ2-1, with D possibly being TRBD1 (7 bases). Trimming took off 7 bases at V and 4 bases at J, with 14 bases between the two ends. The CDR3 is 13 residues long. Germline V gene data show CDR1 as SQVTM and CDR2 as ANQGSEA. In DNA form, the CDR3 reads TGCAGCGGTTCGCGGGACAGTTACAATGAGCAGTTCTTC. The encoded protein is CSGSRDSYNEQFF.

The genes are TRBV12-3 or TRBV12-4 and TRBJ2-1; 12 bases map to TRBD2. V shed 0 bases, J shed 8 bases, and the junction held 8 bases outside the gene matches. This CDR3 has 17 amino acids. The CDR3: CASSLALAGGPPDEQFF. CDR3 nucleotides: TGTGCCAGCAGTTTAGCCCTAGCGGGGGGGCCCCCCGATGAGCAGTTCTTC.

This clonotype has more than one count but fewer than ten. The junction differs from germline at one of its ends, possibly a read error. V usage is TRBV3-1 and J usage is TRBJ1-2; maybe TRBD1 (5 bases). Germline values: CDR1 LGHDT, CDR2 YNNKEL (reference sequence). The CDR3 contains 16 residues. The CDR3 sequence is CASSQSGTALNYGYTF. CDR3 DNA: TGTGCCAGCAGCCAATCCGGGACGGCGCTCAACTATGGTTACACCTTC. Using reference TRBV3-1 and TRBJ1-2 for the parts outside the CDR3, the full variable domain is DTAVSQTPKYLVTQMGNDKSIKCEQNLGHDTMYWYKQDSKKFLKIMFSYNNKELIINETVPNRFSPKSPDKAHLNLHINSLELGDSAVYFCASSQSGTALNYGYTFGSGTRLTVV.

The rearrangement joins TRBV5-1 to TRBJ2-3; unclear D gene. V was trimmed by 4 bases and J by 0 bases, leaving 9 bases between them. The CDR3 is 14 amino acids. Germline V gene lookup returns CDR1 SGHRS and CDR2 YFSETQ. CDR3 nucleotides: TGCGCCAGCAGCGGCGACAAGAGCACAGATACGCAGTATTTT. Translating it yields CASSGDKSTDTQYF. The variable domain in full, with the rest retrieved from reference TRBV5-1 and TRBJ2-3, is KAGVTQTPRYLIKTRGQQVTLSCSPISGHRSVSWYQQTPGQGLQFLFEYFSETQRNKGNFPGRFSGRQFSNSRSEMNVSTLELGDSALYLCASSGDKSTDTQYFGPGTRLTVL.

This clonotype turned up a few times. The V gene is TRBV25-1, the J gene TRBJ2-5; D is undetermined. The length of the CDR3 is 14 residues. Trimming shortened V by 3 bases and J by 2 bases, and 10 bases separated the two germline ends. Germline V gene lookup returns CDR1 MGHDK and CDR2 SYGVNS. DNA for the CDR3: TGTGCCAGCAGTGAGGAAAACCGGCAAGAGACCCAGTACTTC. This translates into CASSEENRQETQYF.

The chain is built from TRBV5-1 and TRBJ2-7; TRBD1 aligns across 8 bases. Germline assignment: CDR1 SGHRS and CDR2 YFSETQ. Trimming took 0 bases from V and 11 from J; bases not matched to a gene: 19. The CDR3 contains 17 residues. This chain's CDR3 is CASSLGVRLGQAKEEYF. The CDR3 nucleotides are TGCGCCAGCAGCTTGGGGGTTCGATTGGGACAGGCAAAAGAGGAGTACTTC.

Here the CDR3 reads CAIGEATSDTQYF. The DNA for the CDR3 is TGTGCCATCGGCGAAGCCACATCGGATACGCAGTATTTT. This sequence joins TRBV10-3 and TRBJ2-3; no reliable D call. The CDR3 loop spans 13 amino acids. Germline CDR1 and CDR2: ENHRY and SYGVKD. V lost 8 bases and J lost 6, with 15 bases in between.

This clonotype has only a few counts. V gene TRBV2 combines with J gene TRBJ2-3, with 11 nucleotides matching TRBD2. In germline, CDR1 is SNHLY, CDR2 FYNNEI. There are 19 residues in the CDR3. V lost 1 base, J lost 1 base, and 10 bases stayed unmatched. The CDR3, as DNA: TGTGCCAGCAGTGAAGGGTCCGGTGGACTAGCGGGCGGCACAGATACGCAGTATTTT. This encodes CASSEGSGGLAGGTDTQYF.

The sample holds a few counts of this clonotype. The chain employs TRBV27 and TRBJ2-1, with D perhaps being TRBD1 or TRBD2 (5 bases each). Germline V gene lookup returns CDR1 MNHEY and CDR2 SMNVEV (reference sequence). V was shortened by 5 bases and J by 4 bases, with 18 bases between the two germline ends. The CDR3 spans 16 residues. DNA for the CDR3: TGTGCCAGCAGTCCTTTTTCAGGGCTAGCATACAATGAGCAGTTCTTC. It encodes CASSPFSGLAYNEQFF.